The 24 T cell receptor beta chains in this list originate from one sample, sequenced in a study of T cell changes during pregnancy in multiple sclerosis (dated by TCRdb to between 2017 and 2020). The method was the immunoSEQ multiplex PCR assay. TCRdb holds this immuneACCESS table with in-frame rearrangements only. Some clones are missing; in checked studies, unresolved V genes explain under half, and the rest has no known cause. For this sample the table gives more than 50,000 clones, of which about 91% were detected only once. The ten biggest clones cover around 0.85% of the sample. Sequencing was performed on peripheral blood, taken before pregnancy. The receptors derive from a female donor with multiple sclerosis, enrolled in a pregnancy study.

The V call is TRBV7-2, the J call TRBJ1-6; no clear D gene. V was shortened by 6 bases and J by 4 bases, with 10 bases between the two germline ends. The CDR3 has 14 amino acids. CDR1 and CDR2 from the germline V gene are SGHTA and FQGNSA. CDR3 in DNA: TGTGCCAGCAGTACCGAGGCGTATAATTCACCCCTCCACTTT. Translating it yields CASSTEAYNSPLHF.

This chain's CDR3 is CASSLATGDEQFF. CDR3 in DNA: TGTGCCAGCAGCTTAGCGACAGGGGATGAGCAGTTCTTC. J is TRBJ2-1 and V is TRBV7-2; 8 nucleotides agree with TRBD1. CDR1 and CDR2 from the germline V gene are SGHTA and FQGNSA. The CDR3 has 13 amino acids. V shed 0 bases, J shed 8 bases, and the junction held 0 bases outside the gene matches.

The chain joins TRBV9 to TRBJ2-7; 10 bases are shared with TRBD1. Germline V gives CDR1 SGDLS, CDR2 YYNGEE. The CDR3 extends over 15 amino acids. The junction had 6 bases not matched to a gene; V was cut back by 0 bases and J by 6 bases. CDR3 loop: CASSVVPGQGSEQYF. CDR3 nucleotides: TGTGCCAGCAGCGTAGTCCCGGGACAGGGGAGCGAGCAGTACTTC.

The chain couples TRBV25-1 to TRBJ1-4; D possibly corresponds to TRBD1 (5 bases). CDR3 length: 16 residues. CDR1 is MGHDK, CDR2 SYGVNS, per germline. Trimming cost V 3 bases and J 0 bases, with 11 bases left between them. CDR3: CASSEYRPSTNEKLFF. In nucleotides, the CDR3 is TGTGCCAGCAGTGAGTACAGGCCATCAACTAATGAAAAACTGTTTTTT.

The chain links TRBV7-2 to TRBJ2-3, with D possibly being TRBD1 (6 bases). Germline lookup yields CDR1 SGHTA and CDR2 FQGNSA. Deletions cut 3 bases from V and 1 base from J, with 14 bases between. The CDR3 extends over 16 amino acids. CDR3 sequence reads: CASSFTGMIGTDTQYF. DNA for the CDR3: TGTGCCAGCAGCTTTACAGGGATGATCGGCACAGATACGCAGTATTTT. Supplemented by reference TRBV7-2 and TRBJ2-3, the full variable domain reads GAGVSQSPSNKVTEKGKDVELRCDPISGHTALYWYRQSLGQGLEFLIYFQGNSAPDKSGLPSDRFSAERTGGSVSTLTIQRTQQEDSAVYLCASSFTGMIGTDTQYFGPGTRLTVL.

This clone was seen only once. CDR3 residues: CASSFTENTEAFF. The CDR3 DNA reads as TGTGCCAGCAGCTTTACAGAGAACACTGAAGCTTTCTTT. This chain links TRBV5-6 with TRBJ1-1; D ambiguous. The germline V gene encodes CDR1 SGHDT and CDR2 YYEEEE. V gave up 2 bases and J gave up 1 base, with 6 bases separating them. The CDR3 covers 13 residues. Together with reference TRBV5-6 and TRBJ1-1, the CDR3 gives the full variable domain: DAGVTQSPTHLIKTRGQQVTLRCSPKSGHDTVSWYQQALGQGPQFIFQYYEEEERQRGNFPDRFSGHQFPNYSSELNVNALLLGDSALYLCASSFTENTEAFFGQGTRLTVV.

The rearrangement uses TRBV30 and TRBJ1-3; TRBD1 matches 8 bases. The CDR3 consists of 16 residues. The junction had 12 bases not matched to a gene; V was cut back by 4 bases and J by 4 bases. Germline V gives CDR1 GTSNPN, CDR2 SVGIG (reference sequence). The CDR3 DNA follows: TGTGCCTGGACTATCGGACAGGGCTTAGGGGGAAACACCATATATTTT. It translates to CAWTIGQGLGGNTIYF. Full variable domain (rest looked up from reference TRBV30 and TRBJ1-3): SQTIHQWPATLVQPVGSPLSLECTVEGTSNPNLYWYRQAAGRGLQLLFYSVGIGQISSEVPQNLSASRPQDRQFILSSKKLLLSDSGFYLCAWTIGQGLGGNTIYFGEGSWLTVV.

V gene TRBV2 combines with J gene TRBJ1-2, with 7 bases lining up with TRBD1. CDR1 SNHLY and CDR2 FYNNEI come from the germline V gene. The CDR3 contains 16 residues. Losses at the gene ends were 3 bases for V and 1 base for J; bases not matched to a gene: 8. The CDR3 DNA is TGTGCCAGCAGTGATGACAGGGATTGGGATAACTATGGCTACACCTTC. It is translated as CASSDDRDWDNYGYTF.

V and J are TRBV5-1 and TRBJ1-2; 7 bases line up with TRBD1. J was trimmed by 3 bases and V by 3 bases; bases with no gene match: 11. The germline V gene has CDR1 SGHRS and CDR2 YFSETQ. There are 16 residues in the CDR3. The CDR3 DNA reads as TGCGCCAGCAGCTCGGAGCCGGGACAGAAGTACTATGGCTACACCTTC. Encoded protein: CASSSEPGQKYYGYTF.

This clone was found once. The J gene is TRBJ1-6, the V gene TRBV5-4; TRBD1 matches at 9 bases. V lost 4 bases and J lost 7; bases outside the gene matches: 6. Germline loops: CDR1 SGHNT, CDR2 YYREEE (reference sequence). The CDR3 spans 15 residues. Written as DNA, the CDR3 is TGTGCCAGCAGCCCATGGACAGGGGTAAATTCACCCCTCCACTTT. Protein product: CASSPWTGVNSPLHF. Complete variable domain (other parts from reference TRBV5-4 and TRBJ1-6): ETGVTQSPTHLIKTRGQQVTLRCSSQSGHNTVSWYQQALGQGPQFIFQYYREEENGRGNFPPRFSGLQFPNYSSELNVNALELDDSALYLCASSPWTGVNSPLHFGNGTRLTVT.

The chain links TRBV4-3 to TRBJ1-1, with 7 positions matching TRBD1. V was pared by 1 base and J by 6 bases, with 8 bases of the junction left unmatched. The germline CDR1 and CDR2 sequences are LGHNA and YSLEER. There are 15 residues in the CDR3. As DNA, the CDR3 is TGCGCCAGCAGCCAAGCCCCAGGGGGAAATTCTGAAGCTTTCTTT. As protein: CASSQAPGGNSEAFF.

This chain joins TRBV7-2 and TRBJ2-1; 8 nucleotides match TRBD2. The V segment lost 5 bases and the J segment 4 bases; nucleotides outside the gene matches: 13. Germline V lookup: CDR1 SGHTA, CDR2 FQGNSA. CDR3 length: 17 residues. The CDR3 sequence: CASSLLGAGASYNEQFF. As DNA, the CDR3 is TGTGCCAGCAGCCTCCTAGGAGCGGGGGCCTCTTACAATGAGCAGTTCTTC.

As concerns this clone: The sample has other DNA sequences that encode this CDR3 too. J is TRBJ1-1 and V is TRBV10-3; 9 bases match TRBD1. Looked up from germline, CDR1 is ENHRY and CDR2 is SYGVKD. CDR3 length: 13 residues. Unmatched junction bases numbered 6, after V lost 10 bases and J lost 3 bases. The CDR3 here is CATLQGADTEAFF. The CDR3 DNA follows: TGTGCCACCCTACAGGGGGCGGACACTGAAGCTTTCTTT.

The DNA of the CDR3 is TGTGCCAGCAGCCAAGGGCAAGCGTTCGTGACCCAGTACTTC. Translating it yields CASSQGQAFVTQYF. This rearrangement joins TRBV4-2 to TRBJ2-5; D is ambiguous. This CDR3 comprises 14 residues. Germline V lookup: CDR1 LGHNA, CDR2 YNFKEQ. The ends were cut back, 1 base at V and 7 bases at J, with 13 bases in the middle.

The chain recombines TRBV5-6 with TRBJ1-2; 7 bases line up with TRBD1. Trimming cost V 2 bases and J 8 bases; bases outside gene matches: 9. Germline-derived CDR1 and CDR2 are SGHDT and YYEEEE. This CDR3 contains 14 residues. The CDR3 is CASSFRGAPGGYTF. For the CDR3, the DNA is TGTGCCAGCAGCTTCAGGGGGGCCCCGGGGGGCTACACCTTC.

The chain uses TRBV7-8 and TRBJ2-3; 9 bases map to TRBD2. This CDR3 is 15 amino acids long. The ends lost 3 bases at V and 2 bases at J; junction bases unmatched: 3. Germline V gives CDR1 SGHVS, CDR2 FQNEAQ. Here the CDR3 DNA reads TGTGCCAGCAGCTTTGCTAGCGGGGCCACAGATACGCAGTATTTT. Translating it yields CASSFASGATDTQYF.

This clone was recorded once. V usage is TRBV30 and J usage is TRBJ1-2, with 10 bases that match TRBD1. The CDR3 covers 14 residues. The trim removed 0 bases at V and 3 bases at J, leaving 1 base unmatched. CDR1 and CDR2 from the germline V gene are GTSNPN and SVGIG (reference sequence). CDR3 DNA: TGTGCCTGGAGTGTCGGGACAGGGGACTATGGCTACACCTTC. The encoded protein is CAWSVGTGDYGYTF.

The rearrangement joins TRBV9 to TRBJ2-7; 8 nucleotides agree with TRBD1. V dropped 0 bases and J dropped 2; count of bases not matched to a gene: 1. CDR3 length: 14 amino acids. The germline V gene has CDR1 SGDLS and CDR2 YYNGEE. CDR3 DNA sequence: TGTGCCAGCAGCGTAGCAGGGGGCCCCTACGAGCAGTACTTC. It specifies CASSVAGGPYEQYF.

The genes are TRBV9 and TRBJ1-2; 7 nucleotides match TRBD1. Per the germline V gene, CDR1 is SGDLS and CDR2 is YYNGEE. V lost 0 bases to trimming and J lost 8 bases; unmatched junction nucleotides: 10. This CDR3 is built from 15 residues. The DNA of the CDR3 is TGTGCCAGCAGCGTAGACGGGACAGCCACTGGGGGCTACACCTTC. Translating it yields CASSVDGTATGGYTF.

The chain carries TRBV9 and TRBJ2-7; the match to TRBD1 covers 8 bases. This CDR3 has 15 amino acids. Germline trimming cut 0 bases from V and 6 bases from J; bases unmatched to any gene: 8. The V gene's germline CDR1 is SGDLS and CDR2 YYNGEE. CDR3 in amino acids: CASSVVGQGSGEQYF. CDR3 DNA sequence: TGTGCCAGCAGCGTAGTCGGACAGGGTAGCGGCGAGCAGTACTTC.

The chain links TRBV4-3 to TRBJ1-6; D unresolved. V lost 0 bases and J 7 bases, leaving 13 bases between the germline ends. Germline CDR1 and CDR2: LGHNA and YSLEER. The CDR3 extends over 16 amino acids. As DNA, the CDR3 is TGCGCCAGCAGCCAAGAGATAGCCATTTCGAATTCACCCCTCCACTTT. Amino acids: CASSQEIAISNSPLHF.

This chain connects TRBV7-3 to TRBJ2-1; 10 bases match TRBD2. The CDR3 is made up of 16 amino acids. Germline V gives CDR1 SGHTA, CDR2 FQGTGA. V lost 0 bases, J lost 6 bases, and 5 bases stayed unmatched. CDR3 in amino acids: CASSLTRSGGVNEQFF. In nucleotides, the CDR3 is TGTGCCAGCAGCTTAACGAGGAGCGGGGGGGTCAATGAGCAGTTCTTC. Based on the CDR3 plus reference TRBV7-3 and TRBJ2-1, the full variable domain is GAGVSQTPSNKVTEKGKYVELRCDPISGHTALYWYRQSLGQGPEFLIYFQGTGAADDSGLPNDRFFAVRPEGSVSTLKIQRTERGDSAVYLCASSLTRSGGVNEQFFGPGTRLTVL.

J is TRBJ2-3 and V is TRBV6-1; the D gene is possibly TRBD2 (5 bases). Germline V gene lookup returns CDR1 MNHNS and CDR2 SASEGT. V gave up 4 bases and J gave up 4 bases, with 12 bases separating them. The CDR3 has 14 amino acids. The CDR3 DNA sequence: TGTGCCAGCAGTGTACTAGTCCAGGCAGATACGCAGTATTTT. Its protein is CASSVLVQADTQYF.

As DNA, the CDR3 is TGTGCCACCAGCTCCGGTAGGCGTGAGGGCACTGAAGCTTTCTTT. Protein: CATSSGRREGTEAFF. The chain uses TRBV15 and TRBJ1-1; no reliable D call. This CDR3 is built from 15 residues. Germline V gene data show CDR1 as LNHNV and CDR2 as YYDKDF (reference sequence). Trimming left V 5 bases short and J 4 bases short, with 17 bases between.